This T cell receptor (beta chain) is drawn from a study of shared clonotypes between healthy human individuals. This table comes from immunoSEQ multiplex PCR, and its TCRdb copy is limited to in-frame clones, with some not included. The sample records some 2 million clones, 95% being singletons. The CDR3 contains 11 residues. Germline assignment: CDR1 GTSNPN and CDR2 SVGIG (reference sequence). The V end was cut by 3 bases, the J end by 13 bases, with 12 bases between. This clonotype originated in a man aged 18 to 30 in good health. The sequenced sample consisted of naive CD4+ T cells sorted from blood. Noted subset: CD45RA+ positively selected. V and J are TRBV30 and TRBJ1-4; no definite D call. The CDR3, as DNA: TGTGCCTGGAGGGACCCAGGATCACTGTTTTTT. Amino acids: CAWRDPGSLFF.